This entry lists 27 T cell receptor beta chains sequenced from one sample in a study of glioma-infiltrating T cells. The iRepertoire nested amplicon-rescue multiplex PCR amplified TCR alpha and beta CDR3s from RNA. One entry per CDR3 protein, called by TCRdb with MiXCR from the multiplex PCR reads. The repertoire includes 100,000 to 150,000 distinct CDR3 sequences, about 22% of them detected once, and about 30% sits in the top ten. The sample consisted of glioma tissue, nonneoplastic brain tissue, or PBMCs (not recorded which). These receptors were collected from a human donor with low-grade glioma or glioblastoma, undergoing nonglioma brain surgery, or in good health (not recorded which).

In this sample, this clonotype turned up a few times. This rearrangement joins TRBV20-1 to TRBJ1-2; 7 bases agree with TRBD1. The CDR3 totals 13 residues. With 8 bases clipped from V and 1 base from J, the junction kept 7 bases outside the gene matches. In germline, CDR1 is DFQATT, CDR2 SNEGSKA (reference sequence). The DNA for the CDR3 is TGCAGTCTGAGGCAGGGGGGTAACTATGGCTACACCTTC. Its protein is CSLRQGGNYGYTF.

The chain employs TRBV12-5 and TRBJ2-1; D possibly uses TRBD1 or TRBD2 (5 bases each). Trimming took 5 bases from V and 4 from J, leaving 9 bases between them. There are 13 residues in the CDR3. Germline V gives CDR1 LGHNT, CDR2 FRNRAP. The CDR3 protein is CASGKGPYNEQFF. The CDR3 bases are TGTGCTAGTGGTAAGGGACCTTACAATGAGCAGTTCTTC.

This clonotype has a handful of counts. The chain's CDR3 is CASSPGLGVGTEAFF. The CDR3 nucleotides read TGTGCCAGCTCACCGGGTTTAGGGGTAGGCACTGAAGCTTTCTTT. The V gene is TRBV7-2, the J gene TRBJ1-1, with a possible D match to TRBD1 (5 bases). This CDR3 is built from 15 residues. Trimming took off 8 bases at V and 4 bases at J, with 20 bases between the two ends. In germline, CDR1 is SGHTA, CDR2 FQGNSA.

This clonotype was detected only a few times. The chain recombines TRBV15 with TRBJ2-6; 7 bases are a match to TRBD1. The germline V gene has CDR1 LNHNV and CDR2 YYDKDF (reference sequence). This CDR3 region has 16 residues. The junction had 2 bases not matched to a gene; V was cut back by 3 bases and J by 0 bases. CDR3 nucleotides: TGTGCCACCAGCAGGTCAGGGGGCTCTGGGGCCAACGTCCTGACTTTC. Protein sequence: CATSRSGGSGANVLTF.

The rearrangement links TRBV7-2 to TRBJ2-3, with D tentatively TRBD2 (5 bases). This CDR3 has 14 residues. Trimming left V 3 bases short and J 0 bases short, with 7 bases between. Per germline, CDR1 SGHTA and CDR2 FQGNSA. CDR3 sequence reads: CASSFPGSTDTQYF. The CDR3 nucleotides are TGTGCCAGCAGCTTCCCGGGAAGCACAGATACGCAGTATTTT.

The chain couples TRBV7-2 to TRBJ2-3; 9 positions agree with TRBD1. Germline assignment: CDR1 SGHTA and CDR2 FQGNSA. J was trimmed by 3 bases and V by 3 bases; bases with no gene match: 7. The CDR3 extends over 16 amino acids. The CDR3 protein is CASSFKTGGKTDTQYF. The CDR3 DNA reads TGTGCCAGCAGCTTTAAAACAGGGGGCAAAACAGATACGCAGTATTTT.

This clonotype is classed as medium-sized. J is TRBJ2-7 and V is TRBV20-1; D unresolved. This CDR3 has 13 residues. Germline lookup yields CDR1 DFQATT and CDR2 SNEGSKA (reference sequence). V was clipped by 0 bases and J by 3 bases, with 9 bases between them. CDR3 loop: CSARDGQDYEQYV. CDR3 bases: TGCAGTGCTAGAGATGGGCAGGACTACGAGCAGTACGTC.

This chain uses TRBV5-1 with TRBJ1-2, with 7 bases that match TRBD1. CDR1 and CDR2 (germline): SGHRS, YFSETQ. The CDR3 runs to 13 residues. Trimming cost V 2 bases and J 6 bases; bases outside gene matches: 4. CDR3: CASSLRQGDGYTF. CDR3 DNA: TGCGCCAGCAGCTTACGGCAGGGGGATGGCTACACCTTC. Together with reference TRBV5-1 and TRBJ1-2, the CDR3 gives the full variable domain: KAGVTQTPRYLIKTRGQQVTLSCSPISGHRSVSWYQQTPGQGLQFLFEYFSETQRNKGNFPGRFSGRQFSNSRSEMNVSTLELGDSALYLCASSLRQGDGYTFGSGTRLTVV.

This clonotype was counted many times. This chain joins TRBV6-1 and TRBJ1-5; tentative D call: TRBD1 (6 bases). The CDR3 covers 14 residues. Germline V gene data show CDR1 as MNHNS and CDR2 as SASEGT. Trimming pared 8 bases from V and 5 bases from J, leaving 16 bases between. In DNA, the CDR3 is TGTGCCAGCCTCGCGGGGGCTGGGGATCAGCCCCAGCATTTT. Its translation: CASLAGAGDQPQHF.

There are many counts of this clonotype. The gene calls are TRBV28 and TRBJ2-7; tentative D call: TRBD1 (7 bases). The germline V and J ends were trimmed by 6 bases and 4 bases, with 13 bases remaining between them. The CDR3 is made up of 13 amino acids. CDR1 and CDR2 from the germline V gene are MDHEN and SYDVKM. This chain's CDR3 is CASSRAGGYEQYV. The CDR3 nucleotides are TGTGCCAGCAGCCGCGCAGGGGGGTACGAGCAGTACGTC.

This chain connects TRBV2 to TRBJ1-1; no reliable D call. V lost 7 bases to trimming and J lost 7 bases, with 22 bases between them. Germline values: CDR1 SNHLY, CDR2 FYNNEI. CDR3 length: 15 residues. The CDR3 DNA follows: TGTGCCAGCAACAAAGGGCGGGGTTCGAGTGGTGAAGCTTTCTTT. This translates into CASNKGRGSSGEAFF.

This clonotype has a handful of counts. J is TRBJ1-5 and V is TRBV19, with 8 bases that match TRBD1. Germline V CDR1 and CDR2: LNHDA, SQIVND (reference sequence). J lost 5 bases, V lost 4 bases, and 10 bases had no gene match. This CDR3 has 16 residues. DNA for the CDR3: TGTGCCAGTAGTACCAGGACAGGGATGCTGGATCAGCCCCAGCATTTT. It encodes CASSTRTGMLDQPQHF.

The CDR3 DNA reads as TGCAGTGCTAGATACGTGGAGGGGGCAGGATATGGCTACACCTTC. It codes for CSARYVEGAGYGYTF. The chain couples TRBV20-1 to TRBJ1-2; TRBD1 matches 7 bases. This CDR3 has 15 residues. Losses at the gene ends were 2 bases for V and 5 bases for J; bases not matched to a gene: 11. CDR1 DFQATT and CDR2 SNEGSKA come from the germline V gene (reference sequence).

Here the CDR3 DNA reads TGCGCCAGCAAGGTTACGGGATCTAACTATGGCTACACCTTC. Its translation is CASKVTGSNYGYTF. The gene calls are TRBV5-1 and TRBJ1-2; D gene uncertain. The CDR3 is made up of 14 amino acids. The germline V and J ends were trimmed by 6 bases and 0 bases, with 12 bases remaining between them. Germline lookup yields CDR1 SGHRS and CDR2 YFSETQ.

The chain joins TRBV6-1 to TRBJ1-2; possible D gene TRBD1, 6 bases. CDR3 size: 15 residues. In germline, CDR1 is MNHNS, CDR2 SASEGT. V lost 6 bases and J lost 6, with 20 bases in between. The chain's CDR3 is CASRRARGQDHGYTF. The DNA of the CDR3 is TGTGCCAGCAGAAGGGCCCGGGGGCAGGACCATGGCTACACCTTC.

This clonotype was seen more than once but under ten times. The V gene is TRBV5-1, the J gene TRBJ2-1; 8 nucleotides line up with TRBD2. The CDR3 has 15 amino acids. J lost 6 bases, V lost 0 bases, and 5 bases had no gene match. In germline, CDR1 is SGHRS, CDR2 YFSETQ. The CDR3 loop is CASSLVAGGSNEQFF. CDR3 bases: TGCGCCAGCAGCTTGGTTGCGGGGGGATCCAATGAGCAGTTCTTC.

This chain uses TRBV7-9 with TRBJ2-3, with 7 nucleotides matching TRBD1. Germline V CDR1 and CDR2: SEHNR, FQNEAQ (reference sequence). J was trimmed by 2 bases and V by 1 base; bases with no gene match: 6. The CDR3 totals 16 residues. The CDR3 region is CASSLGTGVHTDTQYF. The DNA for the CDR3 is TGTGCCAGCAGCTTAGGCACAGGGGTACACACAGATACGCAGTATTTT.

This clonotype was counted between two and nine times. The genes are TRBV28 and TRBJ1-3; perhaps TRBD1 as D (5 bases). Germline V gene lookup returns CDR1 MDHEN and CDR2 SYDVKM. V was clipped by 5 bases and J by 0 bases, with 23 bases between them. CDR3 length: 19 residues. The CDR3 region is CASSPSGPRAGYSGNTIYF. CDR3 bases: TGTGCCAGCAGTCCATCCGGGCCCCGGGCAGGGTACTCTGGAAACACCATATATTTT.

The rearrangement joins TRBV5-1 to TRBJ2-3; TRBD2 matches at 9 bases. This CDR3 is built from 16 residues. Germline V gene lookup returns CDR1 SGHRS and CDR2 YFSETQ. Trimming removed 4 bases from V and 0 bases from J; junction bases left unmatched: 6. CDR3 bases: TGCGCCAGCAGCGGCGAGACTAGCGGAAGCACAGATACGCAGTATTTT. As protein: CASSGETSGSTDTQYF.

This clonotype was observed a handful of times. The V call is TRBV24-1, the J call TRBJ2-3; possibly TRBD1 for D (6 bases). This CDR3 region has 15 residues. Trimming took 5 bases from V and 2 from J, leaving 13 bases between them. The germline gives CDR1 KGHDR, CDR2 SFDVKD. CDR3 DNA: TGTGCCACCAGTGGGAGTGACAGGTCCACAGATACGCAGTATTTT. Protein: CATSGSDRSTDTQYF.

This clonotype was counted between two and nine times. V gene TRBV29-1 combines with J gene TRBJ2-5; no firm D call. With 8 bases removed from V and 1 base from J, the gap between germline ends came to 5 bases. Germline V gene sequence: CDR1 SQVTM, CDR2 ANQGSEA. The CDR3 contains 10 residues. The CDR3 region is CSTGQETQYF. CDR3 DNA sequence: TGCAGCACGGGCCAAGAGACCCAGTACTTC.

The V call is TRBV2, the J call TRBJ1-1; D possibly corresponds to TRBD1 (6 bases). Germline V gene lookup returns CDR1 SNHLY and CDR2 FYNNEI. The length of the CDR3 is 14 residues. V was cut by 5 bases and J by 3 bases, with 13 bases left in between. CDR3 loop: CASSSIGGDTEAFF. DNA for the CDR3: TGTGCCAGCAGTAGTATAGGGGGTGACACTGAAGCTTTCTTT. The full variable domain, its missing parts supplied by reference TRBV2 and TRBJ1-1, is EPEVTQTPSHQVTQMGQEVILRCVPISNHLYFYWYRQILGQKVEFLVSFYNNEISEKSEIFDDQFSVERPDGSNFTLKIRSTKLEDSAMYFCASSSIGGDTEAFFGQGTRLTVV.

In this sample, this clonotype turned up a few times. This chain joins TRBV7-9 and TRBJ2-1; the D gene is possibly TRBD2 (5 bases). The germline gives CDR1 SEHNR, CDR2 FQNEAQ (reference sequence). CDR3 length equals 16 residues. V was pared by 8 bases and J by 7 bases, with 24 bases between. This CDR3 is CASRTLIPISGNEQFF. The CDR3 nucleotides read TGTGCCAGCCGCACCTTAATTCCGATAAGCGGAAATGAGCAGTTCTTC. Full variable domain (remainder filled in from reference TRBV7-9 and TRBJ2-1): DTGVSQNPRHKITKRGQNVTFRCDPISEHNRLYWYRQTLGQGPEFLTYFQNEAQLEKSRLLSDRFSAERPKGSFSTLEIQRTEQGDSAMYLCASRTLIPISGNEQFFGPGTRLTVL.

This clonotype was counted only a few times. The rearrangement uses TRBV7-9 and TRBJ2-1; 11 bases align to TRBD2. Trimming took 5 bases from V and 2 from J; bases not matched to a gene: 11. Germline V lookup: CDR1 SEHNR, CDR2 FQNEAQ (reference sequence). There are 18 residues in the CDR3. The CDR3, as DNA: TGTGCCAGCAGCCCACCATTCCGACTAGCGGGGCCCTACAATGAGCAGTTCTTC. Protein product: CASSPPFRLAGPYNEQFF.

Ten or more counts support this clonotype. The V and J genes are TRBV20-1 and TRBJ1-2; D is ambiguous. The CDR3 runs 11 residues. Trimming cost V 7 bases and J 4 bases, with 10 bases left between them. Germline V gene lookup returns CDR1 DFQATT and CDR2 SNEGSKA (reference sequence). The CDR3 bases are TGCAGTGTCTCTCGGATCTATGGCTACACCTTC. This translates into CSVSRIYGYTF.

This clonotype was seen many times. The CDR3 DNA sequence: TGCAGTGCTAGAACCCCCGGGACAAGCAATCAGCCCCAGCATTTT. This translates into CSARTPGTSNQPQHF. The genes are TRBV20-1 and TRBJ1-5; the D gene is possibly TRBD1 (6 bases). The CDR3 covers 15 residues. Per germline, CDR1 DFQATT and CDR2 SNEGSKA (reference sequence). V was pared by 2 bases and J by 1 base, with 12 bases between.

This clonotype was seen at least ten times. The chain is built from TRBV3-1 and TRBJ1-2; TRBD1 might be the D (6 bases). Germline values: CDR1 LGHDT, CDR2 YNNKEL (reference sequence). With 4 bases removed from V and 4 bases from J, the gap between germline ends came to 10 bases. The CDR3 totals 13 residues. For the CDR3, the DNA is TGTGCCAGCAGCCGAGGACAGTTCTATGGCTACACCTTC. Translation: CASSRGQFYGYTF.